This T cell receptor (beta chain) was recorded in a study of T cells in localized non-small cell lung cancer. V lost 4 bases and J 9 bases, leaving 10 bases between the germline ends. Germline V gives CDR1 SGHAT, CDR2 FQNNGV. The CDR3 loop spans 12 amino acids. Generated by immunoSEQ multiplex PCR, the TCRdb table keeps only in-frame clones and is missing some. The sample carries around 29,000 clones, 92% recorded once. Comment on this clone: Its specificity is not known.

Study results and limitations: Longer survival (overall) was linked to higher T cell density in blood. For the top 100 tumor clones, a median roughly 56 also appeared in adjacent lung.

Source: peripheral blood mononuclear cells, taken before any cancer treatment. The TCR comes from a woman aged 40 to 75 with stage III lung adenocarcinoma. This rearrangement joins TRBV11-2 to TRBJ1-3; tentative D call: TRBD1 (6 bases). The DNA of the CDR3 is TGTGCCAGCAGCTCACAGGGTCGCACCATATATTTT. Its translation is CASSSQGRTIYF.